These 6 T cell receptor beta chains came from one sample sequenced in a study of blood T cell repertoires in COVID-19. Only in-frame clones appear in the TCRdb table, and some are missing; sequencing was by immunoSEQ multiplex PCR. This table holds roughly 250,000 clones, 80% to 90% found once. The sequenced sample consisted of peripheral blood. The source is an older woman with acute or convalescent COVID-19.

This clone was counted a few times. The V and J genes are TRBV6-5 and TRBJ1-3; no definite D call. Germline V gene lookup returns CDR1 MNHEY and CDR2 SVGAGI. V was pared by 7 bases and J by 0 bases, with 13 bases between. The CDR3 runs to 15 residues. CDR3 nucleotide sequence: TGTGCCAGCACCCCAGATATCTTCTCTGGAAACACCATATATTTT. Protein product: CASTPDIFSGNTIYF.

The chain links TRBV4-3 to TRBJ2-7, with D possibly being TRBD2 (6 bases). CDR1 and CDR2 (germline): LGHNA, YSLEER. Trimming cost V 0 bases and J 3 bases, with 9 bases left between them. CDR3 size: 14 residues. The CDR3, as DNA: TGCGCCAGCAGCCAAGATAGACTAGTCTACGAGCAGTACTTC. Encoded protein: CASSQDRLVYEQYF.

In DNA, the CDR3 is TGTGCCAGCAGCCAAGATGGAGCGGGGGGGCCGATAACGCAGTATTTT. Protein product: CASSQDGAGGPITQYF. This sequence joins TRBV4-2 and TRBJ2-3, with 10 bases fitting TRBD2. Germline V gives CDR1 LGHNA, CDR2 YNFKEQ. J lost 9 bases, V lost 0 bases, and 9 bases had no gene match. This CDR3 has 16 amino acids.

This clone was seen a few times. This chain's CDR3 is CASARSTDYGYTF. As DNA, the CDR3 is TGTGCCAGCGCACGGTCGACAGACTATGGCTACACCTTC. This chain uses TRBV27 with TRBJ1-2; a possible D gene is TRBD1 (5 bases). The CDR3 covers 13 residues. The germline V gene encodes CDR1 MNHEY and CDR2 SMNVEV (reference sequence). V gave up 8 bases and J gave up 3 bases, with 13 bases separating them.

The chain recombines TRBV25-1 with TRBJ1-1; possibly TRBD1 for D (5 bases). CDR3 length: 15 amino acids. CDR1 and CDR2 from the germline V gene are MGHDK and SYGVNS. Trimming shortened V by 2 bases and J by 0 bases, and 10 bases separated the two germline ends. Written as DNA, the CDR3 is TGTGCCAGCAGTGAAACAGGCTATCTGAACACTGAAGCTTTCTTT. Protein sequence: CASSETGYLNTEAFF.

This clone has just one count. The V call is TRBV3-1 (or the pseudogene TRBV3-2), the J call TRBJ1-2, with a possible D match to TRBD1 (5 bases). Deletions cut 4 bases from V and 3 bases from J, with 15 bases between. Germline values: CDR1 LGHDT, CDR2 YNNKEL (reference sequence). The CDR3 runs 15 residues. The CDR3 bases are TGTGCCAGCAGCCCGGCACAGGCCTTCGACTATGGCTACACCTTC. It specifies CASSPAQAFDYGYTF.